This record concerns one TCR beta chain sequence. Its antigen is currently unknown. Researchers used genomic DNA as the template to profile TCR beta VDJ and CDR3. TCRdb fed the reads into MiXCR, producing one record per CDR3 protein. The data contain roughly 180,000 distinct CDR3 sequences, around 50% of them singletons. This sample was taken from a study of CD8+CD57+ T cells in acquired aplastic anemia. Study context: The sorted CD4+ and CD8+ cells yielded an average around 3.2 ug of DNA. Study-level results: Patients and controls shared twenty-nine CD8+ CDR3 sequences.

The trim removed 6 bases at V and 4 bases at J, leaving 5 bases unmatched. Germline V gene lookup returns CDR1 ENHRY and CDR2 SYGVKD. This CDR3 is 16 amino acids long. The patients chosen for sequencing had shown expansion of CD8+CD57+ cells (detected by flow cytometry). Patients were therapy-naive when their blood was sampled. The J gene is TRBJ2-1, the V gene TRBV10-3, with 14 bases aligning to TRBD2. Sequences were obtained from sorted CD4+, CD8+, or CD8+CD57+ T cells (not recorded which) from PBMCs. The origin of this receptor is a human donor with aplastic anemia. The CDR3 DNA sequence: TGTGCCATCAGCACCGGGACTAGCGGGGGATACAATGAGCAGTTCTTC. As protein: CAISTGTSGGYNEQFF.